A single sample is the source of the 20 T cell receptor beta chains below, sequenced in a study of cytomegalovirus exposure and HLA in healthy donors. This PCR relied on a set of 60 Vbeta primers and 13 Jbeta primers. Measured with immunoSEQ multiplex PCR; TCRdb has only the in-frame clones, and not every one. The profile shows some 200,000 clones, 75% to 85% of them singletons. The sequencing sample was made of PBMCs. Every receptor here comes from a boy aged 5-17 years in good health and CMV-seronegative.

V usage is TRBV5-1 and J usage is TRBJ2-3, with TRBD2 matching over 9 bases. There are 15 residues in the CDR3. Germline V gene data show CDR1 as SGHRS and CDR2 as YFSETQ. With V trimmed by 2 bases and J by 4 bases, 5 bases remained unmatched. CDR3 residues: CASSLSGGYPDTQYF. The CDR3 DNA is TGCGCCAGCAGCTTAAGCGGGGGGTATCCAGATACGCAGTATTTT.

The V gene is TRBV28, the J gene TRBJ1-1; 9 bases align to TRBD1. Germline CDR1 and CDR2: MDHEN and SYDVKM. This CDR3 comprises 16 residues. V gave up 5 bases and J gave up 3 bases; unmatched junction bases: 10. The CDR3 loop reads CASSPPGDREYTEAFF. CDR3 coding DNA: TGTGCCAGCAGTCCTCCAGGGGACAGGGAATACACTGAAGCTTTCTTT.

This chain joins TRBV5-4 and TRBJ1-1; D is uncertain. The germline gives CDR1 SGHNT, CDR2 YYREEE (reference sequence). V was trimmed by 4 bases and J by 5 bases, leaving 12 bases between them. There are 13 residues in the CDR3. The CDR3 region has the DNA TGTGCCAGCAGCGGTCCGGTTGTAACTGAAGCTTTCTTT. Encoded protein: CASSGPVVTEAFF. The entire variable domain, with the rest obtained from reference TRBV5-4 and TRBJ1-1, is as follows: ETGVTQSPTHLIKTRGQQVTLRCSSQSGHNTVSWYQQALGQGPQFIFQYYREEENGRGNFPPRFSGLQFPNYSSELNVNALELDDSALYLCASSGPVVTEAFFGQGTRLTVV.

This chain uses TRBV6-5 with TRBJ2-7; the match to TRBD2 covers 9 bases. Germline loops: CDR1 MNHEY, CDR2 SVGAGI. This CDR3 spans 16 amino acids. The trim removed 0 bases at V and 2 bases at J, leaving 5 bases unmatched. The DNA of the CDR3 is TGTGCCAGCAGTTACTCTAGCGGGAGAATAGCCTACGAGCAGTACTTC. It is translated as CASSYSSGRIAYEQYF.

The chain couples TRBV21-1 to TRBJ2-5; whether TRBD1, the table's D call, matches the DNA was not checked. The J call may be wrong; the DNA end is better matched by TRBJ2-7. TRBV21-1 is flagged as a pseudogene. The CDR3 runs to 19 residues. CDR3 nucleotides: TGTGCCAGCAGCGGACAGGCGGTACAGACTCTCGTCTCCTCCTACGAGCAGTACTTC. Protein sequence: CASSGQAVQTLVSSYEQYF.

This rearrangement joins TRBV11-2 to TRBJ1-1; D is ambiguous. This CDR3 contains 13 residues. Germline V CDR1 and CDR2: SGHAT, FQNNGV. The V and J ends lost 3 bases and 4 bases respectively, with 9 bases between them. The chain's CDR3 is CASSLNGATEAFF. In nucleotides, the CDR3 is TGTGCCAGCAGCTTGAACGGAGCCACTGAAGCTTTCTTT.

The chain recombines TRBV2 with TRBJ1-5; D is possibly TRBD1 (6 bases). Germline V gene lookup returns CDR1 SNHLY and CDR2 FYNNEI. Trimming pared 6 bases from V and 3 bases from J, leaving 12 bases between. The CDR3 is made up of 14 amino acids. CDR3 region: CASSQDRNNQPQHF. CDR3 sequence (DNA): TGTGCCAGCAGCCAGGACAGAAACAATCAGCCCCAGCATTTT. Looking up the rest from reference TRBV2 and TRBJ1-5 gives the full variable domain: EPEVTQTPSHQVTQMGQEVILRCVPISNHLYFYWYRQILGQKVEFLVSFYNNEISEKSEIFDDQFSVERPDGSNFTLKIRSTKLEDSAMYFCASSQDRNNQPQHFGDGTRLSIL.

The chain combines TRBV5-4 with TRBJ2-1; 12 bases map to TRBD2. J lost 2 bases, V lost 3 bases, and 6 bases had no gene match. CDR1 is SGHNT and CDR2 is YYREEE in the germline V gene (reference sequence). The CDR3 consists of 17 residues. The CDR3 sequence: CASSSGLAGPPYNEQFF. The CDR3 coding sequence is TGTGCCAGCAGCTCCGGACTAGCGGGACCCCCCTACAATGAGCAGTTCTTC.

The V gene is TRBV19, the J gene TRBJ1-1; possibly TRBD1 for D (5 bases). The ends were cut back, 4 bases at V and 2 bases at J, with 17 bases in the middle. Germline CDR1 and CDR2: LNHDA and SQIVND (reference sequence). This CDR3 spans 16 amino acids. CDR3 in DNA: TGTGCCAGTAGTACGGTAAGGGGCGGACTAAACACTGAAGCTTTCTTT. Protein: CASSTVRGGLNTEAFF. The whole variable domain, filled in from reference TRBV19 and TRBJ1-1, reads DGGITQSPKYLFRKEGQNVTLSCEQNLNHDAMYWYRQDPGQGLRLIYYSQIVNDFQKGDIAEGYSVSREKKESFPLTVTSAQKNPTAFYLCASSTVRGGLNTEAFFGQGTRLTVV.

The chain recombines TRBV9 with TRBJ2-1; the D is unclear. The CDR3 is 11 amino acids. V was pared by 0 bases and J by 12 bases, with 7 bases between. Germline lookup yields CDR1 SGDLS and CDR2 YYNGEE. As DNA, the CDR3 is TGTGCCAGCAGCGTAGACTCAACGCAGTTCTTC. Translating it yields CASSVDSTQFF.

The chain is built from TRBV7-2 and TRBJ2-1, with TRBD2 matching 7 bases. Looked up from germline, CDR1 is SGHTA and CDR2 is FQGNSA. CDR3 length: 15 amino acids. Trimming cost V 0 bases and J 4 bases; bases outside gene matches: 3. CDR3 in amino acids: CASSLAASGYNEQFF. As DNA, the CDR3 is TGTGCCAGCAGCTTAGCCGCTAGCGGTTACAATGAGCAGTTCTTC.

The chain uses TRBV5-1 and TRBJ2-7; 9 nucleotides line up with TRBD1. With 4 bases clipped from V and 3 bases from J, the junction kept 11 bases outside the gene matches. The germline V gene has CDR1 SGHRS and CDR2 YFSETQ. The CDR3 is made up of 16 amino acids. Here the CDR3 reads CASSLAPGQGVYEQYF. In DNA, the CDR3 is TGCGCCAGCAGCCTAGCGCCGGGACAGGGTGTCTACGAGCAGTACTTC.

This sequence joins TRBV6-6 and TRBJ1-2, with D possibly being TRBD1 (6 bases). This CDR3 has 15 residues. V was pared by 6 bases and J by 7 bases, with 21 bases between. Germline-derived CDR1 and CDR2 are MNHNY and SVGAGI (reference sequence). CDR3 coding DNA: TGTGCCAGCAGGCCCGGGACACTGGGTGAGGGTGGCTACACCTTC. This encodes CASRPGTLGEGGYTF.

V is TRBV4-1 and J is TRBJ2-7, with 13 bases lining up with TRBD2. CDR1 and CDR2 (germline): MGHRA, YSYEKL. The junction had 9 bases not matched to a gene; V was cut back by 4 bases and J by 0 bases. The CDR3 spans 18 residues. The CDR3 sequence: CASSLRTSGGIHSYEQYF. The CDR3 bases are TGCGCCAGCAGCCTAAGGACTAGCGGGGGAATCCACTCCTACGAGCAGTACTTC.

The rearrangement uses TRBV5-4 and TRBJ1-1, with a possible D match to TRBD1 (5 bases). The length of the CDR3 is 15 residues. The V end lost 2 bases, the J end lost 10 bases, and 21 bases lay between the germline ends. Germline loops: CDR1 SGHNT, CDR2 YYREEE (reference sequence). DNA of the CDR3: TGTGCCAGCAGCTTAGACCCTATCGGGGGTCGAGGAGCTTTCTTT. Encoded protein: CASSLDPIGGRGAFF.

This chain uses TRBV7-9 with TRBJ2-3; 7 nucleotides agree with TRBD2. V dropped 4 bases and J dropped 5; count of bases not matched to a gene: 12. This CDR3 spans 16 amino acids. In germline, CDR1 is SEHNR, CDR2 FQNEAQ (reference sequence). In nucleotides, the CDR3 is TGTGCCAGCAGCTCTCAGAGCGGGGTGAGTCGAGATACGCAGTATTTT. It codes for CASSSQSGVSRDTQYF.

The rearrangement links TRBV10-3 to TRBJ2-2; 8 bases line up with TRBD1. The CDR3 runs to 15 residues. With 11 bases clipped from V and 0 bases from J, the junction kept 8 bases outside the gene matches. Germline CDR1 and CDR2: ENHRY and SYGVKD. CDR3 DNA: TGTGCCGTCCTACCGGGACAGGCGAACACCGGGGAGCTGTTTTTT. Residues: CAVLPGQANTGELFF.

This clone has only a few counts. The rearrangement links TRBV30 to TRBJ1-2; no definite D call. Germline V gene sequence: CDR1 GTSNPN, CDR2 SVGIG (reference sequence). The CDR3 has 13 residues. Between the trimmed V and J ends, which lost 4 bases and 1 base, there was a span of 10 bases. The CDR3 sequence: CAWISRSNYGYTF. The CDR3 DNA reads as TGTGCCTGGATAAGTCGGAGTAACTATGGCTACACCTTC.

The chain is built from TRBV29-1 and TRBJ1-1, with D perhaps TRBD1 (6 bases). Germline V gene data show CDR1 as SQVTM and CDR2 as ANQGSEA. This CDR3 has 15 residues. Trimming shortened V by 5 bases and J by 0 bases, and 16 bases separated the two germline ends. The CDR3 here is CSVSVLGAMNTEAFF. The CDR3 coding sequence is TGCAGCGTTTCGGTTTTGGGGGCGATGAACACTGAAGCTTTCTTT. Full variable domain (outside the CDR3, taken from reference TRBV29-1 and TRBJ1-1): SAVISQKPSRDICQRGTSLTIQCQVDSQVTMMFWYRQQPGQSLTLIATANQGSEATYESGFVIDKFPISRPNLTFSTLTVSNMSPEDSSIYLCSVSVLGAMNTEAFFGQGTRLTVV.

The V gene is TRBV6-6, the J gene TRBJ1-3; the D is unclear. Germline V lookup: CDR1 MNHNY, CDR2 SVGAGI (reference sequence). The CDR3 sequence is 15 residues long. The V and J ends lost 0 bases and 0 bases respectively, with 6 bases between them. The CDR3 region has the DNA TGTGCCAGCAGTTACTCGTGGAGCTCTGGAAACACCATATATTTT. Translation: CASSYSWSSGNTIYF.